Sequencing of this T cell receptor beta chain was carried out in a study of cytomegalovirus exposure and HLA in healthy donors. Profiling relied on immunoSEQ multiplex PCR, and the TCRdb table lists in-frame clones only, not all of them. This sample has hundreds of thousands of clones, with about nine tenths found just once. The CDR3 contains 15 residues. Germline V gene sequence: CDR1 SNHLY, CDR2 FYNNEI. Trimming took 3 bases from V and 2 from J; bases not matched to a gene: 4. The sequencing input was PBMCs. The V call is TRBV2, the J call TRBJ2-1; 7 positions agree with TRBD1. This TCR came from a woman aged 18-29 years in good health and CMV-seronegative. The DNA for the CDR3 is TGTGCCAGCAGTGATTGGACAGGCACCTACAATGAGCAGTTCTTC. Its translation: CASSDWTGTYNEQFF.